This entry features one T cell receptor (beta chain) sequence. This entry comes from a study of blood T cell repertoires in COVID-19. Whole-study context: COVID-19 samples, acute and convalescent, were from the United States, Italy and Spain. PBMCs, B-cell-depleted T cells, or T cells were the source of the cDNA or gDNA that made up the material.

Trimming stripped 7 bases from V and 1 base from J, with 13 bases between. In germline, CDR1 is MGHDK, CDR2 SYGVNS. There are 15 residues in the CDR3. Per the original data handling: Scientists estimated how many nucleated cells there were by amplifying reference gene primers. The repertoire was sequenced with immunoSEQ multiplex PCR; TCRdb's copy has only in-frame clones and lacks some. The V and J calls and clone size are taken from that table; D and trimming were inferred from the DNA. The table lists approximately 250,000 clones, about 84% of them singletons. The material sequenced was peripheral blood. The TCR comes from a woman older than 75 with COVID-19, enrolled during active disease. V usage is TRBV25-1 and J usage is TRBJ2-2, with D maybe TRBD1 (6 bases). The CDR3 is CASTETGLNTGELFF. CDR3 nucleotides: TGTGCCAGCACCGAGACAGGATTGAACACCGGGGAGCTGTTTTTT.